This TCR beta chain was sequenced during a study of shared clonotypes between healthy human individuals. This clone came up once. Every subset had its genomic DNA shared out evenly among several immunoSEQ plates. The table came from immunoSEQ multiplex PCR; TCRdb's copy has only in-frame clones and leaves some out. Of approximately 700,000 clones in the sample, around 73% were seen once. CDR3 size: 15 residues. V dropped 0 bases and J dropped 2 bases, with 11 bases sitting between them. The germline CDR1 and CDR2 sequences are SGHDT and YYEEEE. This receptor was obtained from a woman aged 25-40 years in good health. Sequencing was done on a sample of memory CD4+ T cells sorted from blood. Stated subset: CD45RA-negative fraction. The chain employs TRBV5-6 and TRBJ2-5; possible D gene TRBD2, 5 bases. The DNA of the CDR3 is TGTGCCAGCAGCTTGGTTCTAGCTGGGCAAGAGACCCAGTACTTC. This sequence encodes CASSLVLAGQETQYF. Based on the CDR3 plus reference TRBV5-6 and TRBJ2-5, the full variable domain is DAGVTQSPTHLIKTRGQQVTLRCSPKSGHDTVSWYQQALGQGPQFIFQYYEEEERQRGNFPDRFSGHQFPNYSSELNVNALLLGDSALYLCASSLVLAGQETQYFGPGTRLLVL.